This is a list of T cell receptor beta chains from one sample in a study of cytomegalovirus exposure and HLA in healthy donors. The repertoire was sequenced with immunoSEQ multiplex PCR; TCRdb's copy has only in-frame clones and lacks some. The table records about 93,000 clones, 82% of them present only once. Sequenced sample: PBMCs. The origin of the receptors is a man aged 45-65 years in good health and CMV-seronegative. Both conserved end residues are part of each CDR3. Each record gives: J gene, D gene, V gene, clone size, CDR3 length, CDR3 DNA, CDR3 protein. The D gene is left open where the match is weak. Part of the rows lack a size; the others show once, few, many or a class for expanded clones.

TRBJ2-7,-,TRBV4-1,-,16,TGCGCCAGCAGTCGTCTTCCGGGACAAGTATCCTACGAGCAGTACTTC,CASSRLPGQVSYEQYF
TRBJ2-7,TRBD2,TRBV7-7,once,15,TGTGCTAGCATCACCCAGCGGGGGGCGGCCTACGAGCAGTACTTC,CASITQRGAAYEQYF
TRBJ2-1,-,TRBV10-3,-,14,TGTGCCATCAGTGAGTCGAGGGGGGGCAATGAGCAGTTCTTC,CAISESRGGNEQFF
TRBJ2-1,TRBD2,TRBV9,-,16,TGTGCCAGCAGCTCGACCAGCGGGGGCTCCTACAATGAGCAGTTCTTC,CASSSTSGGSYNEQFF
TRBJ2-5,-,TRBV29-1,-,16,TGCAGCGTTGAGATCCTTGCGACAGGCCCACGAGAGACCCAGTACTTC,CSVEILATGPRETQYF
TRBJ2-5,TRBD1,TRBV19,-,15,TGTGCCAGTAGTATTCAGGGGACAGCCCAAGAGACCCAGTACTTC,CASSIQGTAQETQYF
TRBJ2-1,-,TRBV20-1,-,10,TGCAGTGCTAGGCGACAGAAGCAGTTCTTC,CSARRQKQFF
TRBJ1-5,TRBD1,TRBV28,few,14,TGTGCCAGCAGGCAGGGACAGGGCCGTCAGCCCCAGCATTTT,CASRQGQGRQPQHF
TRBJ1-4,TRBD1,TRBV28,-,14,TGTGCCAGCAAGGGGGGACAGGGGAATGAAAAACTGTTTTTT,CASKGGQGNEKLFF
TRBJ1-2,-,TRBV30,once,11,TGTGCCTGGAGGGCGAGGGATGGCTACACCTTC,CAWRARDGYTF
TRBJ2-1,TRBD2,TRBV27,-,15,TGTGCCAGCAGTTTTAGTAGCGGGAACTACAATGAGCAGTTCTTC,CASSFSSGNYNEQFF
TRBJ1-5,-,TRBV7-9,-,14,TGTGCCAGCAGCTTGACAGAACTCAATCAGCCCCAGCATTTT,CASSLTELNQPQHF
TRBJ2-7,TRBD1,TRBV7-6,-,14,TGTGCCAGCAGCTTAGGGACAGGGCCCTACGAGCAGTACTTC,CASSLGTGPYEQYF
TRBJ2-3,-,TRBV7-2,-,15,TGTGCCAGCAGCTTATCGACAGGTAGCACAGATACGCAGTATTTT,CASSLSTGSTDTQYF
TRBJ2-1,-,TRBV28,-,13,TGTGCCACCTTGGAGGGGGGGTACAATGAGCAGTTCTTC,CATLEGGYNEQFF
TRBJ1-1,-,TRBV18,few,13,TGTGCCAGCTCGCCAGGCCCGAACACTGAAGCTTTCTTT,CASSPGPNTEAFF
TRBJ1-4,-,TRBV30,-,15,TGTGCCTGCAACCCGATATCGGGGTCCTATGAAAAACTGTTTTTT,CACNPISGSYEKLFF
TRBJ1-4,TRBD1,TRBV7-7,-,15,TGTGCTAGCAGCCCCGGGACAGGGATTAATGAAAAACTGTTTTTT,CASSPGTGINEKLFF
TRBJ1-6,TRBD1,TRBV28,-,14,TGTGCCAGCACCCTGGGACAGAGTAATTCACCCCTCCACTTT,CASTLGQSNSPLHF
TRBJ1-5,-,TRBV6-1,-,14,TGTGCCAGCAGCTCCGTCGTGAGCAATCAGCCCCAGCATTTT,CASSSVVSNQPQHF
TRBJ1-3,TRBD1,TRBV27,-,16,TGTGCCAGCAGTTTAGGACAGGGAGGCTCTGGAAACACCATATATTTT,CASSLGQGGSGNTIYF
TRBJ1-3,-,TRBV13,-,15,TGTGCCAGCAGCTTAGGCCTAGGCCTTGGAAACACCATATATTTT,CASSLGLGLGNTIYF
TRBJ1-2,TRBD1,TRBV6-1,-,12,TGTGCCACCAGGGACAGTCAATTAGGCTACCCCTTC,CATRDSQLGYPF
TRBJ2-7,-,TRBV9,-,13,TGTGCCAGCAGCCCAGCGGGTACCTACGAGCAGTACTTC,CASSPAGTYEQYF
TRBJ1-3,TRBD1,TRBV19,-,15,TGTGCCAGTATTACAGGGGTGAGGAATGGAAACACCATATATTTT,CASITGVRNGNTIYF
TRBJ2-5,-,TRBV5-5,-,14,TGTGCCAGCAGCTTACTAGCAAGCATTGAGACCCAGTACTTC,CASSLLASIETQYF
TRBJ2-7,-,TRBV6-5,-,15,TGTGCCAGCAGTTACTCGATTAGCGGACCCTACGAGCAGTACTTC,CASSYSISGPYEQYF
TRBJ2-7,-,TRBV5-1,-,12,TGCGCCAGCAGCTTGGAGGCGGACGAGCAGTACTTC,CASSLEADEQYF
TRBJ2-1,TRBD1,TRBV19,-,16,TGTGCCAGTAGTATAGTTCATGGGACAGGGTTCGATGAGCAGTTCTTC,CASSIVHGTGFDEQFF
TRBJ2-7,TRBD2,TRBV7-9,-,15,TGTGCCAGCAGCTTAAGGGCGGGAGGGCTCCACGAGCAGTACTTC,CASSLRAGGLHEQYF
TRBJ1-1,TRBD1,TRBV6-4,-,14,TGTGCCAGCAGCCGGGACAGGGGGAGCACTGAAGCTTTCTTT,CASSRDRGSTEAFF
TRBJ2-7,TRBD2,TRBV5-1,-,14,TGCGCCAGCAGCTTAGCGGGAGCCTCCTACGAGCAGTACTTC,CASSLAGASYEQYF
TRBJ2-3,-,TRBV28,-,14,TGTGCCAGCAGTCCGCGGACGGGGGCAGATACGCAGTATTTT,CASSPRTGADTQYF
TRBJ2-1,-,TRBV19,-,12,TGTGCCAGTAGTGCCGGCGGGATGATGCGGTTCTTC,CASSAGGMMRFF
TRBJ2-3,TRBD1,TRBV14,-,15,TGTGCCAGCAGACACACAGGGGGCAAGGTAGATACGCAGTATTTT,CASRHTGGKVDTQYF